Shown below are 32 T cell receptor beta chains from a single sample sequenced in a study of T cells after yellow fever vaccination. TCRdb itself ran the 5' RACE reads through MiXCR, one entry per CDR3 protein. The sample lists about 150,000 distinct CDR3 sequences; about 6.2% were seen once. The sample in question was CD4+ T cells sorted from PBMCs, obtained on the day of the first yellow fever vaccination. The source of these receptors is a man between 18 and 29 years old who received the YFV17D yellow fever vaccine.

This clonotype was seen ten or more times. CDR3 sequence: CASSPSVQETQYF. CDR3 sequence (DNA): TGTGCCAGCTCACCGTCTGTCCAAGAGACCCAGTACTTC. The chain joins TRBV18 to TRBJ2-5; D unclear. Germline CDR1 KGHSH, CDR2 LQKENI. Trimming removed 3 bases from V and 1 base from J, with 6 bases in between. The CDR3 is made up of 13 amino acids.

This clonotype was seen only a few times. The CDR3, as DNA: TGCAGTACTATACAGCGGCCGACCGTCACCGGGGAGCTGTTTTTT. This codes for CSTIQRPTVTGELFF. The gene calls are TRBV20-1 and TRBJ2-2, with D perhaps TRBD2 (5 bases). The V gene lost 8 bases and the J gene lost 4 bases, with 20 bases spanning the gap. The CDR3 covers 15 residues. Germline V gene data show CDR1 as DFQATT and CDR2 as SNEGSKA (reference sequence).

The chain combines TRBV20-1 with TRBJ1-6, with a weak D call TRBD1 (6 bases). Germline lookup yields CDR1 DFQATT and CDR2 SNEGSKA (reference sequence). The CDR3 length is 16 residues. V dropped 3 bases and J dropped 5 bases, with 17 bases sitting between them. As DNA, the CDR3 is TGCAGTGCTAGCGTGGCAGGGGAGTTTAATAATTCACCCCTCCACTTT. Amino acids: CSASVAGEFNNSPLHF.

There are many counts of this clonotype. The CDR3 does not close with the conserved phenylalanine or tryptophan, likely indicating a read error. The chain links TRBV7-2 to TRBJ1-5; TRBD1 matches at 8 bases. The CDR3 consists of 15 residues. CDR1 is SGHTA and CDR2 is FQGNSA in the germline V gene. With V trimmed by 3 bases and J by 5 bases, 6 bases remained unmatched. The CDR3 region is CASSFYGTGDQPQHS. As DNA, the CDR3 is TGTGCCAGCAGCTTTTATGGGACAGGTGATCAGCCCCAGCATTCT.

This clonotype was counted many times. The rearrangement joins TRBV12-3 or TRBV12-4 to TRBJ2-1, with 11 bases that match TRBD2. The CDR3 sequence is 16 residues long. The junction had 6 bases not matched to a gene; V was cut back by 5 bases and J by 3 bases. The chain's CDR3 is CASSPVTSGGYNEQFF. CDR3 nucleotides: TGTGCCAGCAGTCCAGTTACTAGCGGGGGCTACAATGAGCAGTTCTTC.

A few counts support this clonotype. The chain uses TRBV9 and TRBJ1-2; unclear D gene. The CDR3 loop spans 15 amino acids. V shed 2 bases and J shed 4 bases, with 15 bases lying between them. Germline CDR1 SGDLS, CDR2 YYNGEE. The CDR3 DNA is TGTGCCAGCAGCGTGGATCGGAGATCTGGCTATGGCTACACCTTC. It translates to CASSVDRRSGYGYTF.

The chain has TRBV19 and TRBJ1-1, with 10 bases identical to TRBD1. V trimming: 10 bases; J trimming: 1 base; junction bases outside the gene matches: 9. Germline lookup yields CDR1 LNHDA and CDR2 SQIVND (reference sequence). The CDR3 covers 15 residues. CDR3: CATMDRGRANTEAFF. The CDR3, as DNA: TGTGCCACTATGGACAGGGGGAGAGCGAACACTGAAGCTTTCTTT.

The V and J genes are TRBV19 and TRBJ2-5; D is undetermined. This CDR3 comprises 15 residues. Germline V gene data show CDR1 as LNHDA and CDR2 as SQIVND (reference sequence). V shed 3 bases and J shed 1 base, with 12 bases lying between them. The CDR3 loop reads CASSIVGHTQETQYF. In nucleotides, the CDR3 is TGTGCCAGTAGTATCGTGGGCCACACCCAAGAGACCCAGTACTTC.

This clonotype has at least ten counts. The V gene is TRBV20-1, the J gene TRBJ2-1; the match to TRBD2 covers 9 bases. Germline V CDR1 and CDR2: DFQATT, SNEGSKA (reference sequence). J lost 0 bases, V lost 4 bases, and 7 bases had no gene match. This CDR3 region has 16 residues. The CDR3 DNA is TGCAGTGCTACAGCGGGGGGCTGGAGCTCCTACAATGAGCAGTTCTTC. This gives the protein CSATAGGWSSYNEQFF.

There are a few counts of this clonotype. The V gene is TRBV5-1, the J gene TRBJ2-3; tentative D call: TRBD1 (5 bases). V lost 3 bases to trimming and J lost 6 bases, with 14 bases between them. This CDR3 spans 14 amino acids. Per germline, CDR1 SGHRS and CDR2 YFSETQ. The CDR3 DNA reads TGCGCCAGCAGCTCCGACAGCCCCCCGGATACGCAGTATTTT. Amino acids: CASSSDSPPDTQYF.

As to this clonotype: This may be a read error, as it is one base from a much larger clone. V gene TRBV4-3 combines with J gene TRBJ1-6; no definite D call. There are 18 residues in the CDR3. Germline CDR1 and CDR2: LGHNA and YSLEER. The CDR3 loop reads CASSQERAVRSYKSPLHF. The CDR3 nucleotides are TGCGCCAGCAGCCAAGAGAGGGCAGTCCGCTCCTATAAATCACCCCTCCACTTT.

This clonotype was found many times. This chain links TRBV5-1 with TRBJ2-5, with D perhaps matching TRBD1 (5 bases). Germline-derived CDR1 and CDR2 are SGHRS and YFSETQ. This CDR3 is 15 amino acids long. V was shortened by 0 bases and J by 5 bases, with 14 bases between the two germline ends. CDR3 amino acids: CASSLGTSPRETQYF. The DNA for the CDR3 is TGCGCCAGCAGCTTGGGGACATCCCCGAGGGAGACCCAGTACTTC.

This clonotype has just a few counts. The chain has TRBV9 and TRBJ2-7; either TRBD1 or TRBD2 may fit D (5 bases each). Trimming cost V 3 bases and J 6 bases, with 13 bases left between them. This CDR3 is built from 13 residues. Germline values: CDR1 SGDLS, CDR2 YYNGEE. CDR3 in DNA: TGTGCCAGCAGCGGCGAGCTTGGGGGCGAGCAGTACTTC. Translating gives CASSGELGGEQYF.

The table lists this clonotype with a few counts. The chain employs TRBV29-1 and TRBJ1-4, with D unclear. This CDR3 is 13 amino acids long. V lost 2 bases, J lost 8 bases, and 12 bases lay in between. The germline gives CDR1 SQVTM, CDR2 ANQGSEA. The CDR3 is CSVEHGRGEKLFF. Written as DNA, the CDR3 is TGCAGCGTTGAACACGGTCGTGGAGAAAAACTGTTTTTT.

This clonotype was detected many times. The chain combines TRBV5-1 with TRBJ2-7; a weak D match, TRBD2 (6 bases). From germline, CDR1 is SGHRS and CDR2 YFSETQ. Trimming left V 3 bases short and J 3 bases short, with 13 bases between. The CDR3 is made up of 14 amino acids. The CDR3 reads CASSSYTGSYEQYF. The CDR3 DNA sequence: TGCGCCAGCAGCTCCTACACCGGGAGCTACGAGCAGTACTTC. The variable domain in full, completed from reference TRBV5-1 and TRBJ2-7, reads KAGVTQTPRYLIKTRGQQVTLSCSPISGHRSVSWYQQTPGQGLQFLFEYFSETQRNKGNFPGRFSGRQFSNSRSEMNVSTLELGDSALYLCASSSYTGSYEQYFGPGTRLTVT.

The J gene is TRBJ2-3, the V gene TRBV24-1; D tentatively fits TRBD1 or TRBD2 (7 bases each). Germline V gives CDR1 KGHDR, CDR2 SFDVKD. The V end was cut by 4 bases, the J end by 1 base, with 17 bases between. The CDR3 is 17 amino acids. The CDR3 nucleotides are TGTGCCACCAGTGACTCCTCAGGGGGGGCCCGCACAGATACGCAGTATTTT. It specifies CATSDSSGGARTDTQYF.

This clonotype was counted a few times. Here the CDR3 DNA reads TGCGCCAGCAACACCGACAGGAGGAACACTGAAGCTTTCTTT. Its translation: CASNTDRRNTEAFF. The rearrangement links TRBV5-1 to TRBJ1-1; a possible D gene is TRBD1 (6 bases). The CDR3 has 14 residues. From germline, CDR1 is SGHRS and CDR2 YFSETQ. V was clipped by 6 bases and J by 1 base, with 13 bases between them.

The V call is TRBV6-2 or TRBV6-3, the J call TRBJ2-5; D may be TRBD2 (5 bases). The CDR3 spans 13 residues. CDR1 and CDR2 (germline): MNHEY, SVGEGT. Trimming removed 2 bases from V and 1 base from J, with 5 bases in between. Here the CDR3 reads CASSYRGQETQYF. CDR3 DNA sequence: TGTGCCAGCAGTTACCGGGGCCAAGAGACCCAGTACTTC.

This clonotype has ten or more counts. The V gene is TRBV4-1, the J gene TRBJ2-7; perhaps TRBD1 as D (6 bases). CDR3 length: 15 amino acids. Germline V gives CDR1 MGHRA, CDR2 YSYEKL. Between the trimmed V and J ends, which lost 1 base and 3 bases, there was a span of 13 bases. CDR3 loop: CASSQGGRRGYEQYF. DNA of the CDR3: TGCGCCAGCAGCCAAGGGGGTCGCAGGGGCTACGAGCAGTACTTC.

This clonotype was observed many times. The V call is TRBV11-2, the J call TRBJ2-3; the D is unclear. CDR1 and CDR2 from the germline V gene are SGHAT and FQNNGV. CDR3 length equals 12 residues. V lost 7 bases and J 2 bases, leaving 7 bases between the germline ends. Written as DNA, the CDR3 is TGTGCCAGCACATACTACACAGATACGCAGTATTTT. Translating gives CASTYYTDTQYF.

Ten or more counts support this clonotype. The V call is TRBV3-1, the J call TRBJ2-5, with D unresolved. V shed 1 base and J shed 5 bases, with 8 bases lying between them. This CDR3 is built from 13 residues. Germline CDR1 LGHDT, CDR2 YNNKEL (reference sequence). The CDR3 DNA reads TGTGCCAGCAGCCAAGCTGGTGGTGAGACCCAGTACTTC. It specifies CASSQAGGETQYF.

This clonotype was seen at least ten times. The rearrangement uses TRBV7-9 and TRBJ1-6; D gene unclear. V lost 4 bases and J lost 0, with 13 bases in between. Germline V lookup: CDR1 SEHNR, CDR2 FQNEAQ (reference sequence). This CDR3 is built from 17 residues. This CDR3 is CASSSPAGSSYNSPLHF. CDR3 DNA: TGTGCCAGCAGCTCCCCCGCGGGGAGCTCCTATAATTCACCCCTCCACTTT.

This clonotype has just a few counts. The CDR3 loop is CAWSATGSLKTQYF. The CDR3 DNA follows: TGTGCCTGGAGTGCGACAGGGTCCTTGAAGACCCAGTACTTC. The rearrangement uses TRBV30 and TRBJ2-5; 7 nucleotides align to TRBD1. Germline-derived CDR1 and CDR2 are GTSNPN and SVGIG (reference sequence). The length of the CDR3 is 14 residues. V dropped 1 base and J dropped 6; count of bases not matched to a gene: 8.

This clonotype was observed many times. The chain has TRBV6-6 and TRBJ1-6, with D unclear. Germline V lookup: CDR1 MNHNY, CDR2 SVGAGI (reference sequence). The CDR3 spans 13 residues. Between the trimmed V and J ends, which lost 0 bases and 8 bases, there was a span of 5 bases. DNA of the CDR3: TGTGCCAGCAGTTACTCGTGGGATTCACCCCTCCACTTT. It codes for CASSYSWDSPLHF.

This clonotype was seen only a few times. The rearrangement joins TRBV6-5 to TRBJ2-1; 10 nucleotides agree with TRBD2. The CDR3 length is 15 residues. V was pared by 2 bases and J by 2 bases, with 0 bases of the junction left unmatched. The germline V gene has CDR1 MNHEY and CDR2 SVGAGI. The CDR3 here is CASSYTSGAYNEQFF. The CDR3 DNA is TGTGCCAGCAGTTACACTAGCGGGGCCTACAATGAGCAGTTCTTC.

This clonotype appeared a few times. This chain connects TRBV5-1 to TRBJ1-5; D is ambiguous. This CDR3 spans 15 amino acids. Germline CDR1 is SGHRS and CDR2 is YFSETQ. V was cut by 0 bases and J by 1 base, with 8 bases left in between. CDR3 loop: CASSLDGVSNQPQHF. The CDR3 DNA is TGCGCCAGCAGCTTGGATGGGGTAAGCAATCAGCCCCAGCATTTT. Combining the CDR3 with reference TRBV5-1 and TRBJ1-5 gives the whole variable domain KAGVTQTPRYLIKTRGQQVTLSCSPISGHRSVSWYQQTPGQGLQFLFEYFSETQRNKGNFPGRFSGRQFSNSRSEMNVSTLELGDSALYLCASSLDGVSNQPQHFGDGTRLSIL.

This clonotype was counted at least ten times. This sequence joins TRBV20-1 and TRBJ2-3, with 7 bases aligning to TRBD1. The ends lost 6 bases at V and 2 bases at J; junction bases unmatched: 8. This CDR3 region has 14 residues. Germline loops: CDR1 DFQATT, CDR2 SNEGSKA (reference sequence). The CDR3 loop reads CSAGIQGYTDTQYF. CDR3 bases: TGCAGTGCGGGAATACAGGGGTACACAGATACGCAGTATTTT.

This clonotype was recorded at least ten times. V gene TRBV23-1 combines with J gene TRBJ1-5; 7 bases are a match to TRBD1. TRBV23-1 is sorted into the ORF group, with uncertain function. The CDR3 covers 16 residues. With V trimmed by 5 bases and J by 2 bases, 9 bases remained unmatched. CDR3 nucleotide sequence: TGCGCCAGCAGTTGCACTGCAGGGGGTGGCAATCAGCCCCAGCATTTT. Residues: CASSCTAGGGNQPQHF.

This clonotype was seen a few times. CDR3 loop: CAWSVSGYEQYF. DNA for the CDR3: TGTGCCTGGAGTGTATCCGGCTACGAGCAGTACTTC. The V and J genes are TRBV30 and TRBJ2-7; D not certain. V was cut by 0 bases and J by 3 bases, with 6 bases left in between. Germline CDR1 GTSNPN, CDR2 SVGIG (reference sequence). The CDR3 runs 12 residues.

A few counts support this clonotype. The chain employs TRBV4-3 and TRBJ2-5; TRBD2 is a possible D gene (5 bases). The germline V gene has CDR1 LGHNA and CDR2 YSLEER. This CDR3 spans 15 amino acids. The germline V and J ends were trimmed by 1 base and 1 base, with 10 bases remaining between them. The CDR3, as DNA: TGCGCCAGCAGCCAAGCCACCCGGGGCCAAGAGACCCAGTACTTC. Its protein product is CASSQATRGQETQYF.

At least ten counts were recorded for this clonotype. This chain connects TRBV7-2 to TRBJ2-6; no firm D call. Germline CDR1 reads SGHTA; CDR2 reads FQGNSA. The V end was cut by 5 bases, the J end by 10 bases, with 12 bases between. This CDR3 is 13 amino acids long. CDR3 nucleotide sequence: TGTGCCAGCAGCCAAGGTGGAGAGAACGTCCTGACTTTC. This encodes CASSQGGENVLTF.

Points on this clonotype: A much larger clone is a single base away; this may be a read error. The CDR3, as DNA: TGTGCCCGCAGCCAGACTAGCGGGGGTAACTCTGGGGCCAACGTCCTGACTTTC. It yields the protein CARSQTSGGNSGANVLTF. The V gene is TRBV6-2 or TRBV6-3, the J gene TRBJ2-6; 12 bases match TRBD2. The germline gives CDR1 MNHEY, CDR2 SVGEGT. This CDR3 comprises 18 residues.